The 27 T cell receptor beta chains listed next were all sequenced from one sample in a study of CD8 T cells in ankylosing spondylitis. Broader study findings: What seemed typical of ankylosing spondylitis blood was a TCR beta motif built from roughly eight highly homologous variants.

Antigens of these TCRs are unknown. TCRdb re-derived calls from the 5' RACE reads in MiXCR, one entry per CDR3 protein. The table shows some 700,000 distinct CDR3 sequences, with about 20% occurring only once. Sequenced: blood, either unsorted or a sorted T cell fraction (not recorded which). These receptors all come from a male donor with ankylosing spondylitis.

The V call is TRBV27, the J call TRBJ1-1; 9 positions match TRBD1. CDR1 and CDR2 (germline): MNHEY, SMNVEV (reference sequence). The CDR3 extends over 15 amino acids. V lost 6 bases and J lost 8; bases outside the gene matches: 13. CDR3 region: CASRPPGQGWLEAFF. For the CDR3, the DNA is TGTGCCAGCAGACCGCCGGGACAGGGATGGCTGGAAGCTTTCTTT.

This chain joins TRBV29-1 and TRBJ2-3; 7 bases are a match to TRBD2. This CDR3 comprises 13 residues. CDR1 is SQVTM and CDR2 is ANQGSEA in the germline V gene. The V and J ends lost 1 base and 11 bases, in that order; junction bases with no gene match: 9. CDR3 DNA: TGCAGCGTTGAAGCCCAAACCGGGGAGGGGCAGTATTTT. Translation gives CSVEAQTGEGQYF.

This clonotype occurred a few times. The chain links TRBV5-5 to TRBJ2-1, with 8 bases that match TRBD2. Germline lookup yields CDR1 SGHKS and CDR2 YYEKEE (reference sequence). The CDR3 sequence is 13 residues long. The trim removed 4 bases at V and 10 bases at J, leaving 7 bases unmatched. The CDR3 here is CASSPGGGHEQFF. CDR3 bases: TGTGCCAGCAGCCCGGGGGGGGGACACGAGCAGTTCTTC.

The chain recombines TRBV6-1 with TRBJ2-7, with D perhaps TRBD1 (6 bases). Germline CDR1 MNHNS, CDR2 SASEGT. The CDR3 loop spans 14 amino acids. Trimming removed 6 bases from V and 2 bases from J, with 14 bases in between. CDR3 in amino acids: CASRPDRITYEQYF. The CDR3, as DNA: TGTGCCAGCAGACCCGACAGGATAACCTACGAGCAGTACTTC.

This clonotype was seen a handful of times. V gene TRBV5-4 combines with J gene TRBJ2-1; possibly TRBD1 or TRBD2 for D (5 bases each). The germline gives CDR1 SGHNT, CDR2 YYREEE (reference sequence). Trimming removed 0 bases at V and 0 bases at J, with 22 bases between. The CDR3 has 20 amino acids. CDR3 residues: CASSLAMGDKRLSSYNEQFF. The CDR3 nucleotides read TGTGCCAGCAGCTTGGCCATGGGGGATAAGCGGTTAAGCTCCTACAATGAGCAGTTCTTC.

J is TRBJ2-7 and V is TRBV2; 8 bases match TRBD1. CDR1 is SNHLY and CDR2 is FYNNEI in the germline V gene. The V gene end was trimmed by 1 base and the J gene end by 10 bases; junction bases not matched to a gene: 6. The CDR3 has 13 amino acids. The CDR3 protein is CASSEGRQGSQYF. CDR3 sequence (DNA): TGTGCCAGCAGTGAAGGGAGACAGGGGTCCCAGTACTTC.

This rearrangement joins TRBV20-1 to TRBJ2-7; the match to TRBD1 covers 12 bases. V shed 0 bases, J shed 3 bases, and the junction held 3 bases outside the gene matches. Per the germline V gene, CDR1 is DFQATT and CDR2 is SNEGSKA (reference sequence). The CDR3 runs 15 residues. The CDR3 DNA reads TGCAGTGCTAGAGACGGGACAGGGGGCATCTACGAGCAGTACTTC. As protein: CSARDGTGGIYEQYF.

This clonotype was counted ten times or more. This chain links TRBV12-3 or TRBV12-4 with TRBJ2-2, with TRBD2 identical over 8 bases. V shed 8 bases, J shed 2 bases, and the junction held 10 bases outside the gene matches. The CDR3 consists of 16 residues. CDR3 sequence (DNA): TGTGCCAGCTCCCTCTCGGGGGGGAGAAACACCGGGGAGCTGTTTTTT. This encodes CASSLSGGRNTGELFF.

This clonotype was observed a few times. The chain employs TRBV7-8 and TRBJ2-3; TRBD1 might be the D (5 bases). Trimming pared 1 base from V and 1 base from J, leaving 12 bases between. In germline, CDR1 is SGHVS, CDR2 FQNEAQ. The CDR3 has 16 amino acids. CDR3 sequence reads: CASSLVGQGRTDTQYF. In DNA form, the CDR3 reads TGTGCCAGCAGCTTAGTGGGTCAGGGCCGCACAGATACGCAGTATTTT.

The chain is built from TRBV7-8 and TRBJ2-7; no definite D call. Germline loops: CDR1 SGHVS, CDR2 FQNEAQ. This CDR3 region has 19 residues. V was clipped by 0 bases and J by 5 bases, with 26 bases between them. CDR3 residues: CASSLALFTTAPRRNEQYF. CDR3 nucleotides: TGTGCCAGCAGCTTAGCCTTATTTACTACAGCCCCCCGCAGGAACGAGCAGTACTTC.

This chain uses TRBV5-1 with TRBJ2-7; D could derive from TRBD1 or TRBD2 (6 bases each). Germline-derived CDR1 and CDR2 are SGHRS and YFSETQ. V lost 7 bases, J lost 0 bases, and 32 bases lay in between. The CDR3 sequence is 20 residues long. The CDR3 bases are TGCGCCAGCGGACCCATACCTACCGGGACAAAGGGACTCAGCTCCTACGAGCAGTACTTC. Its translation: CASGPIPTGTKGLSSYEQYF.

V gene TRBV6-2 or TRBV6-3 combines with J gene TRBJ2-5, with 8 bases aligning to TRBD2. Looked up from germline, CDR1 is MNHEY and CDR2 is SVGEGT. After removal of 2 bases from V and 3 bases from J, the junction contained 5 bases not matched to a gene. The CDR3 is 15 residues long. CDR3 sequence reads: CASSYGGRWEETQYF. The CDR3, as DNA: TGTGCCAGCAGTTACGGCGGGAGGTGGGAAGAGACCCAGTACTTC.

This chain connects TRBV2 to TRBJ1-2; the D gene is possibly TRBD1 (5 bases). Germline V gene sequence: CDR1 SNHLY, CDR2 FYNNEI. The CDR3 has 15 amino acids. Trimming cost V 6 bases and J 2 bases, with 16 bases left between them. This CDR3 reads CASRDFFGTNYGYTF. The CDR3 DNA reads TGTGCCAGCAGAGACTTTTTTGGGACCAACTATGGCTACACCTTC.

Ten or more counts support this clonotype. The chain joins TRBV12-3 or TRBV12-4 to TRBJ2-7, with 10 bases matching TRBD2. V dropped 1 base and J dropped 2; count of bases not matched to a gene: 5. This CDR3 has 16 amino acids. CDR3: CASSLGAGGPTYEQYF. The CDR3 DNA reads TGTGCCAGCAGTTTAGGAGCGGGAGGGCCAACCTACGAGCAGTACTTC.

This clonotype was seen a few times. The chain couples TRBV7-2 to TRBJ2-1; tentatively, D is TRBD2 (6 bases). CDR1 and CDR2 from the germline V gene are SGHTA and FQGNSA. The V end lost 5 bases, the J end lost 8 bases, and 16 bases lay between the germline ends. The CDR3 has 14 residues. The CDR3 reads CASSPRTSIHEQFF. CDR3 DNA sequence: TGTGCCAGCAGCCCACGAACTAGCATCCATGAGCAGTTCTTC.

The chain uses TRBV5-1 and TRBJ2-7, with TRBD1 identical over 7 bases. The CDR3 runs 15 residues. CDR1 SGHRS and CDR2 YFSETQ come from the germline V gene. The junction had 6 bases not matched to a gene; V was cut back by 0 bases and J by 3 bases. CDR3 sequence: CASSLESGDSYEQYF. DNA of the CDR3: TGCGCCAGCAGCTTGGAGTCTGGGGACAGCTACGAGCAGTACTTC.

This chain joins TRBV20-1 and TRBJ2-5; the match to TRBD1 covers 8 bases. The V segment lost 0 bases and the J segment 5 bases; nucleotides outside the gene matches: 8. The germline gives CDR1 DFQATT, CDR2 SNEGSKA (reference sequence). This CDR3 is built from 15 residues. The CDR3 is CSARDGGTGYETQYF. Here the CDR3 DNA reads TGCAGTGCTAGAGATGGAGGGACAGGTTATGAGACCCAGTACTTC.

This clonotype was recorded at least ten times. The chain is built from TRBV12-3 or TRBV12-4 and TRBJ2-3; weak D call: TRBD2 (6 bases). The CDR3 runs 16 residues. Trimming pared 5 bases from V and 5 bases from J, leaving 20 bases between. CDR3 DNA: TGTGCCAGCAGTACTCAGGGACTCCCCTCGATAGATACGCAGTATTTT. Protein sequence: CASSTQGLPSIDTQYF.

In its sample, this clonotype was seen many times. This CDR3 is CSAISPGTGSNQPQHF. CDR3 DNA: TGCAGTGCTATAAGCCCCGGGACAGGGAGCAATCAGCCCCAGCATTTT. The V gene is TRBV20-1, the J gene TRBJ1-5, with TRBD1 matching over 9 bases. The CDR3 is made up of 16 amino acids. Germline V lookup: CDR1 DFQATT, CDR2 SNEGSKA (reference sequence). With V trimmed by 4 bases and J by 1 base, 8 bases remained unmatched.

This clonotype was found a few times. The V call is TRBV11-2, the J call TRBJ2-7; D perhaps matches TRBD1 (5 bases). Germline lookup yields CDR1 SGHAT and CDR2 FQNNGV. Trimming took 1 base from V and 3 from J, leaving 13 bases between them. The CDR3 contains 15 residues. In DNA, the CDR3 is TGTGCCAGCAGCTTAGTCGTTCAGGGTTTCTACGAGCAGTACTTC. This translates into CASSLVVQGFYEQYF.

This clonotype was seen only a few times. This chain uses TRBV5-1 with TRBJ2-1; a weak D match, TRBD1 (6 bases). V shed 5 bases and J shed 0 bases, with 15 bases lying between them. The CDR3 covers 16 residues. CDR1 and CDR2 from the germline V gene are SGHRS and YFSETQ. As DNA, the CDR3 is TGCGCCAGCAGTTACCCACAGGGCACCTCCTACAATGAGCAGTTCTTC. Amino acids: CASSYPQGTSYNEQFF.

This chain's CDR3 is CASSLSGGQFYEQYF. CDR3 bases: TGTGCCAGCAGTTTATCAGGGGGCCAATTCTACGAGCAGTACTTC. The chain employs TRBV27 and TRBJ2-7, with 7 bases matching TRBD1. The germline gives CDR1 MNHEY, CDR2 SMNVEV (reference sequence). With V trimmed by 0 bases and J by 3 bases, 5 bases remained unmatched. CDR3 length: 15 residues.

This clonotype was found a few times. The chain uses TRBV10-3 and TRBJ1-1; perhaps TRBD1 as D (6 bases). Looked up from germline, CDR1 is ENHRY and CDR2 is SYGVKD. V lost 4 bases, J lost 6 bases, and 24 bases lay in between. This CDR3 spans 17 amino acids. The CDR3 loop reads CAISGGWGAGIYAEAFF. The CDR3 DNA is TGTGCCATCAGTGGGGGTTGGGGGGCTGGCATTTACGCTGAAGCTTTCTTT.

This chain connects TRBV6-5 to TRBJ1-4; 12 bases agree with TRBD1. This CDR3 comprises 15 residues. Germline values: CDR1 MNHEY, CDR2 SVGAGI. V was pared by 4 bases and J by 7 bases, with 4 bases of the junction left unmatched. The CDR3 loop is CASSSGTGGSEKLFF. The CDR3 nucleotides read TGTGCCAGCAGTTCCGGGACAGGGGGCAGTGAAAAACTGTTTTTT.

At least ten counts were recorded for this clonotype. The V and J genes are TRBV12-3 or TRBV12-4 and TRBJ1-6; D not resolved. Trimming stripped 1 base from V and 0 bases from J, with 4 bases between. This CDR3 comprises 15 residues. CDR3 loop: CASSLGNSYNSPLHF. As DNA, the CDR3 is TGTGCCAGCAGTTTAGGGAACTCCTATAATTCACCCCTCCACTTT.

This clonotype was counted ten times or more. The chain is built from TRBV25-1 and TRBJ2-3, with D possibly being TRBD1 or TRBD2 (6 bases each). CDR3 length: 13 amino acids. Trimming pared 4 bases from V and 4 bases from J, leaving 9 bases between. Germline V gives CDR1 MGHDK, CDR2 SYGVNS. The CDR3 bases are TGTGCCAGCAGTGTGGGGGGCGCAGATACGCAGTATTTT. This gives the protein CASSVGGADTQYF. Variable domain in full (rest from reference TRBV25-1 and TRBJ2-3): EADIYQTPRYLVIGTGKKITLECSQTMGHDKMYWYQQDPGMELHLIHYSYGVNSTEKGDLSSESTVSRIRTEHFPLTLESARPSHTSQYLCASSVGGADTQYFGPGTRLTVL.

The sample holds a few counts of this clonotype. The chain combines TRBV15 with TRBJ2-2, with 9 bases that match TRBD1. The length of the CDR3 is 15 residues. Germline V gene lookup returns CDR1 LNHNV and CDR2 YYDKDF (reference sequence). J gave up 8 bases and V 0 bases, and 4 bases lay outside the gene matches. CDR3 amino acids: CATSRDGTGKGELFF. CDR3 bases: TGTGCCACCAGCAGAGATGGGACAGGGAAGGGGGAGCTGTTTTTT.